A selection of T cell receptor beta chains follows, all from one sample in a study of blood T cell repertoires in COVID-19. The method was immunoSEQ multiplex PCR; TCRdb's version includes in-frame clones alone and lacks a portion of them. The sample contains a few hundred thousand clones, 70% to 90% of which appear only once. The sample was PBMCs or T cells enriched from blood (not recorded which). The source is a woman younger than 30 who had recovered from COVID-19. The CDR3 runs from the conserved cysteine through the conserved F or W. D genes are given only for firm matches. Only part of the rows carry a size: once, few, many, or a class if the clone is expanded.

DNA	CDR3	length	D	size	J	V
TGTGCCAGCAGTTTGGGCTTAGTTAATTCCTACGAGCAGTACTTC	CASSLGLVNSYEQYF	15	-	-	TRBJ2-7	TRBV27
TGTGCCAGCAGCCAACTTGGACAGCCGAACACTGAAGCTTTCTTT	CASSQLGQPNTEAFF	15	-	-	TRBJ1-1	TRBV6-5
TGTGCCAGCAGTCCCGGGGTTACACCTGGAAACACCATATATTTT	CASSPGVTPGNTIYF	15	-	-	TRBJ1-3	TRBV27
TGTGCCAGCAGCTTAGTTCAGGGCCAAGAGACCCAGTACTTC	CASSLVQGQETQYF	14	-	-	TRBJ2-5	TRBV11-2
TGCGCCAGCAGCCCCCAGGGGTCCAGGGTCCCCCATACGCAGTATTTT	CASSPQGSRVPHTQYF	16	-	-	TRBJ2-3	TRBV5-1
TGTGCCGGCGACAGGGGGCGGACAGATACGCAGTATTTT	CAGDRGRTDTQYF	13	TRBD1	-	TRBJ2-3	TRBV2
TGCGCCAGCAGCTTGGAGGGACAGCCCGATGAAAAACTGTTTTTT	CASSLEGQPDEKLFF	15	TRBD1	-	TRBJ1-4	TRBV5-1
TGCGCCAGCAGCTCCCCGGGGACAGGGGATAGAGCTGGCTACACCTTC	CASSSPGTGDRAGYTF	16	TRBD1	-	TRBJ1-2	TRBV5-1
TGCGCCAGCAGCCCGGGACTAGCGGGTGGGGAGACCCAGTACTTC	CASSPGLAGGETQYF	15	TRBD2	-	TRBJ2-5	TRBV5-1
TGTGCCAGCAGTGTCTTTAACAGGGGGCTCAAGAACGAGCAGTACTTC	CASSVFNRGLKNEQYF	16	TRBD1	-	TRBJ2-7	TRBV6-1
TGTGCCAGCAGTCGCGTCGGGAGCTCCTATAATTCACCCCTCCACTTT	CASSRVGSSYNSPLHF	16	-	few	TRBJ1-6	TRBV27
TGTGCCAGCAGCTTTGGACAGGGGGAAGGCTATGGCTACACCTTC	CASSFGQGEGYGYTF	15	TRBD1	-	TRBJ1-2	TRBV9
TGTGCCAGTAGCTACTCCCCGACAGGGGGGCTAAATCAGCCCCAGCATTTT	CASSYSPTGGLNQPQHF	17	TRBD1	-	TRBJ1-5	TRBV19
TGTGCCAGTAGTTCCGGACTCCGGCGCTACACCTTC	CASSSGLRRYTF	12	-	-	TRBJ1-2	TRBV19
TGTGCCAGCAGCCCTGAGGCAGGGGGCCGCGGCGAGCAGTACTTC	CASSPEAGGRGEQYF	15	TRBD1	-	TRBJ2-7	TRBV11-2
TGTGCCAGCAGTCTAAGGGTGAGCGGTTCACCCCTCCACTTT	CASSLRVSGSPLHF	14	-	few	TRBJ1-6	TRBV27
TGCGCCAGCAGCTACTACCAAGAGACCCAGTACTTC	CASSYYQETQYF	12	-	-	TRBJ2-5	TRBV5-1
TGTGCCAGCAGCTTAGTTACAGGGGGCGCCGGGGAGCTGTTTTTT	CASSLVTGGAGELFF	15	TRBD1	-	TRBJ2-2	TRBV11-3
TGTGCCACCAGCAGAGATTTATTACGGGGGGGTTCTCCTGGAAACACCATATATTTT	CATSRDLLRGGSPGNTIYF	19	-	-	TRBJ1-3	TRBV15
TGTGCCAGCCGGGACAGTAAGATGTACGAGCAGTACTTC	CASRDSKMYEQYF	13	TRBD1	-	TRBJ2-7	TRBV18
TGTGCCAGCAGCCCTTCCCTCAGGGGAGAACTCTATGGCTACACCTTC	CASSPSLRGELYGYTF	16	-	few	TRBJ1-2	TRBV27
TGCGCCAGCAGCTTGGCCCTTCTAACTAGCGGGAGAGGAGGAGATACGCAGTATTTT	CASSLALLTSGRGGDTQYF	19	TRBD2	-	TRBJ2-3	TRBV5-1
TGTGCCTGGAAGGGGGCAGGGAGGGAAAAACTGTTTTTT	CAWKGAGREKLFF	13	TRBD1	-	TRBJ1-4	TRBV30
TGTGCCACCAGCAGAGACAGGGGTATCAAGACCCAGTACTTC	CATSRDRGIKTQYF	14	-	-	TRBJ2-5	TRBV15
TGTGCCAGCAGTTACTTGTCAGCCAGGGGATCCGGTGGCTACACCTTC	CASSYLSARGSGGYTF	16	-	-	TRBJ1-2	TRBV27
TGCGCCAGCAGTGAGGGGGGACTAGCGGGAGAGCAGTACTTC	CASSEGGLAGEQYF	14	TRBD2	-	TRBJ2-7	TRBV10-1
TGTGCCAGCAGTCCTGACAGGCTATACATCTCCTACGAGCAGTACTTC	CASSPDRLYISYEQYF	16	-	-	TRBJ2-7	TRBV27
TGTGCCAGCAGTCTCGGGACTAGAGCCGATACGCAGTATTTT	CASSLGTRADTQYF	14	TRBD2	-	TRBJ2-3	TRBV6-5
TGCGCCAGCAGCTTAGGGGGAGGGAGCACAGATACGCAGTATTTT	CASSLGGGSTDTQYF	15	-	-	TRBJ2-3	TRBV5-1
TGTGCCAGCAGCCAAGATACAGGGTCAGGGGCTTTCTTT	CASSQDTGSGAFF	13	-	-	TRBJ1-1	TRBV3-1/TRBV3-2
TGCAGTGCTAGTTCGGGACAGGGGTTAGAGACCCAGTACTTC	CSASSGQGLETQYF	14	TRBD1	-	TRBJ2-5	TRBV20-1
TGTGCCAGCAGTTTGAGGGCTAGCGGGAGGCCTAGCACAGATACGCAGTATTTT	CASSLRASGRPSTDTQYF	18	TRBD2	-	TRBJ2-3	TRBV28
TGTGCCAGCAGCTTACAGGGGCCCACCTACGAGCAGTACTTC	CASSLQGPTYEQYF	14	-	few	TRBJ2-7	TRBV7-9
TGTGCCAGCAGCCCAGCGGACAGTTACACTGAAGCTTTCTTT	CASSPADSYTEAFF	14	-	-	TRBJ1-1	TRBV7-3
TGTGCCAGTAGTATAGCGGACTATACCTACAATGAGCAGTTCTTC	CASSIADYTYNEQFF	15	-	-	TRBJ2-1	TRBV19
TGTGCCAGCAACACATTAGACATCACTGAAGCTTTCTTT	CASNTLDITEAFF	13	-	-	TRBJ1-1	TRBV6-5
TGTGCCAGCAGCCCTATTGGGGGGACCAAACCCGACGGGGAGCTGTTTTTT	CASSPIGGTKPDGELFF	17	-	-	TRBJ2-2	TRBV7-3
TGTGCCAGCAGCACAATCCTCAGTGAGACCCAGTACTTC	CASSTILSETQYF	13	-	-	TRBJ2-5	TRBV7-9
TGTGCCAGCACCGAGAGGGTCAGCGGACTCACTGAAGCTTTCTTT	CASTERVSGLTEAFF	15	-	many	TRBJ1-1	TRBV6-5
TGTGCCAGCAGCGTACAGGGGGCGGAGGACACTGAAGCTTTCTTT	CASSVQGAEDTEAFF	15	TRBD1	-	TRBJ1-1	TRBV7-2
TGTGCCAGCAGCTTAATCGCGGGCCCCTACAATGAGCAGTTCTTC	CASSLIAGPYNEQFF	15	-	-	TRBJ2-1	TRBV7-9
TGTGCCAGCAGCCAAGCAGCAGGAAAACTGTTTTTT	CASSQAAGKLFF	12	-	-	TRBJ1-4	TRBV3-1/TRBV3-2
TGTGCCAGCACAGGGATAGTCTATAATTCACCCCTCCACTTT	CASTGIVYNSPLHF	14	-	-	TRBJ1-6	TRBV2
TGTGCCAGCAGCCAAGATGCGGGCAGCCAATATGGCTACACCTTC	CASSQDAGSQYGYTF	15	-	-	TRBJ1-2	TRBV3-1/TRBV3-2
TGTGCCAGCAGTTTCTCAAGCGACGAGCAGTACTTC	CASSFSSDEQYF	12	-	-	TRBJ2-7	TRBV12-3/TRBV12-4
TGCGCCAGCAGCATGACAGGGACAGGGTACACTGAAGCTTTCTTT	CASSMTGTGYTEAFF	15	TRBD1	few	TRBJ1-1	TRBV5-1
TGTGCCAGCAGTTTATCGGGAGGGGCCACGAATTCACCCCTCCACTTT	CASSLSGGATNSPLHF	16	-	-	TRBJ1-6	TRBV27
TGTGCCAGTAGTATGGGACAGAACTATGGCTACACCTTC	CASSMGQNYGYTF	13	TRBD1	-	TRBJ1-2	TRBV19
TGTGCCTGGAGCCTAGAGGGCTTCTCTGGGGCCAACGTCCTGACTTTC	CAWSLEGFSGANVLTF	16	-	-	TRBJ2-6	TRBV30
TGTGCCAGCAGTGAAGTAGAGGAGAATCAGCCCCAGCATTTT	CASSEVEENQPQHF	14	-	once	TRBJ1-5	TRBV2
TGTGCCAGCGGCTCTGGAGCTAACTATGGCTACACCTTC	CASGSGANYGYTF	13	-	-	TRBJ1-2	TRBV6-5
TGTGCCAGCAGCGAGGACAGGGGTACAGATACGCAGTATTTT	CASSEDRGTDTQYF	14	TRBD1	-	TRBJ2-3	TRBV2
TGTGCCAGCAGCCTTAGCCGCACAGATACGCAGTATTTT	CASSLSRTDTQYF	13	-	-	TRBJ2-3	TRBV7-2
TGTGCCAGTAGGCCTTCCGGGATCTACGAGCAGTACTTC	CASRPSGIYEQYF	13	-	-	TRBJ2-7	TRBV19
TGCGCCAGCAGCTTGGTTCAGGCGAGCAACTATGGCTACACCTTC	CASSLVQASNYGYTF	15	-	-	TRBJ1-2	TRBV5-1
TGCGCCAGCAGCCAAAATAGCGGGAGTGACACCGGGGAGCTGTTTTTT	CASSQNSGSDTGELFF	16	TRBD2	-	TRBJ2-2	TRBV4-1
TGTGCCAGCAGTCCAATTTTGAGCGGGAGCGGAAATGAGCAGTTCTTC	CASSPILSGSGNEQFF	16	TRBD2	-	TRBJ2-1	TRBV6-6
TGCGCCAGCAGGGTAGCGGCCAATGAGCAGTTCTTC	CASRVAANEQFF	12	-	-	TRBJ2-1	TRBV5-1